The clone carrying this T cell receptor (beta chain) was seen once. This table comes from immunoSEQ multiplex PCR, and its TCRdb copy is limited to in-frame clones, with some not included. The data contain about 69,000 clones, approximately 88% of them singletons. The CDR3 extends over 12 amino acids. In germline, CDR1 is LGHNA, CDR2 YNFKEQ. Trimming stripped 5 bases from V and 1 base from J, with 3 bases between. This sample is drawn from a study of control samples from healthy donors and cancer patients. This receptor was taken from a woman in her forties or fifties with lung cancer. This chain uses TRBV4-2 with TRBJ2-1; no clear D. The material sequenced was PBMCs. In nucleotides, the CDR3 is TGTGCCAGCAGCGTATCCTACAATGAGCAGTTCTTC. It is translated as CASSVSYNEQFF.